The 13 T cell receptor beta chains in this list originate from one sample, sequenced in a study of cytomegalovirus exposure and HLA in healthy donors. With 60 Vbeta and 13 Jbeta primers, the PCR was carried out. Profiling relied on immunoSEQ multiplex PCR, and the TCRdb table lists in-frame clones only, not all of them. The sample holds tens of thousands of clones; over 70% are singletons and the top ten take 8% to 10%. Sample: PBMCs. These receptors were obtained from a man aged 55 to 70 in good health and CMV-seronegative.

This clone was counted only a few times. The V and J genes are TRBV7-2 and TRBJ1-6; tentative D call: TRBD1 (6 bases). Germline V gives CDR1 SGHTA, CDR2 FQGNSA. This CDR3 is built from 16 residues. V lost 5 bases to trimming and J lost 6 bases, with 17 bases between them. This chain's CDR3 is CASSPEQGPINSPLHF. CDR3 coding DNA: TGTGCCAGCAGCCCGGAACAGGGACCCATTAATTCACCCCTCCACTTT.

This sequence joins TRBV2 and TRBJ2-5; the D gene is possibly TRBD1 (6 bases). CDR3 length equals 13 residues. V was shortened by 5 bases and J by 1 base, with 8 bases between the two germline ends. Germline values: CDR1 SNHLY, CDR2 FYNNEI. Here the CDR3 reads CASSPDSQETQYF. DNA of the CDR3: TGTGCCAGCAGTCCGGACAGCCAAGAGACCCAGTACTTC.

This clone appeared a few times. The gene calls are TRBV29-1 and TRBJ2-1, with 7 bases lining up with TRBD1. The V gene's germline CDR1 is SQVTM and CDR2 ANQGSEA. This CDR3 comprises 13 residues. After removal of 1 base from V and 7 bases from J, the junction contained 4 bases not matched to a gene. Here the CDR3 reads CSVEGPGGNEQFF. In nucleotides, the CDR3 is TGCAGCGTTGAAGGACCAGGGGGTAATGAGCAGTTCTTC.

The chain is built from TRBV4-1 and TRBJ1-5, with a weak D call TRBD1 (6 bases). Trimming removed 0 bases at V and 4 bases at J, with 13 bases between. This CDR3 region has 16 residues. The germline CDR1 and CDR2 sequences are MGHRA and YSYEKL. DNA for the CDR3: TGCGCCAGCAGCCAAGAGGGTCGAGGGGGAAATCAGCCCCAGCATTTT. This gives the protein CASSQEGRGGNQPQHF.

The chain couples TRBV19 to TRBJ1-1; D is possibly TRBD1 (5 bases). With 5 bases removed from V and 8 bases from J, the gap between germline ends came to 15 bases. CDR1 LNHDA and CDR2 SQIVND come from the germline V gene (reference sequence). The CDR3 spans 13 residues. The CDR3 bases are TGTGCCAGTAGTCAAGGGGATTCCAGGGAAGCTTTCTTT. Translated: CASSQGDSREAFF.

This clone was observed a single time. For the CDR3, the DNA is TGTGCCAGCAGCTACGGGAGCCGGCCAGGAGAGTACTTC. Amino acids: CASSYGSRPGEYF. The V call is TRBV28, the J call TRBJ2-7; D perhaps matches TRBD2 (6 bases). This CDR3 is built from 13 residues. Deletions cut 6 bases from V and 11 bases from J, with 20 bases between. Per germline, CDR1 MDHEN and CDR2 SYDVKM.

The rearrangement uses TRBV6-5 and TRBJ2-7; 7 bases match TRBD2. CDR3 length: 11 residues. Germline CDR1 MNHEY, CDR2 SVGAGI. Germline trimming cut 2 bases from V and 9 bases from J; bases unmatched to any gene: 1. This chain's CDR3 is CASSYGEGQYF. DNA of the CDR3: TGTGCCAGCAGTTACGGGGAGGGGCAGTACTTC.

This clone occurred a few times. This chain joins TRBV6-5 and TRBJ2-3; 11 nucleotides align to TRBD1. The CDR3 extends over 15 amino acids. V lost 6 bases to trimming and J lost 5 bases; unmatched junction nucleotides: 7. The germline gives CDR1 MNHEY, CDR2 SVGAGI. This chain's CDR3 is CASSADRGQGDTQYF. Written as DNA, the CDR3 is TGTGCCAGCAGCGCGGACAGGGGGCAGGGAGATACGCAGTATTTT.

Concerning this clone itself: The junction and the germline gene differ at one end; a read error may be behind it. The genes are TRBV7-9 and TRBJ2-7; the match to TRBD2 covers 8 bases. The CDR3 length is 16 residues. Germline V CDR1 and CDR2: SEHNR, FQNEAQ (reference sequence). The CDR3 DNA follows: TGTTCCAGCAGCTTTATGGGGGGGGTAGCGGGATACGAGCAGTACTTC. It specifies CSSSFMGGVAGYEQYF. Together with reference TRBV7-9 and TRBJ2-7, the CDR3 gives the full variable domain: DTGVSQNPRHKITKRGQNVTFRCDPISEHNRLYWYRQTLGQGPEFLTYFQNEAQLEKSRLLSDRFSAERPKGSFSTLEIQRTEQGDSAMYLCSSSFMGGVAGYEQYFGPGTRLTVT.

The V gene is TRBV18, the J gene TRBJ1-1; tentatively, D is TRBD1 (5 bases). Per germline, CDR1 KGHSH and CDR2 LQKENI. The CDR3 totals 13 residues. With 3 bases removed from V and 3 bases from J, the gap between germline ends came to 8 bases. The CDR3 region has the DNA TGTGCCAGCTCACCCGAAGGGGACACTGAAGCTTTCTTT. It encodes CASSPEGDTEAFF.

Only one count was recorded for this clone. The CDR3, as DNA: TGTGCCAGCAGTGAGCCCGGGATTAGCAATCAGCCCCAGCATTTT. Translation: CASSEPGISNQPQHF. The chain joins TRBV6-1 to TRBJ1-5; no firm D call. Trimming cost V 3 bases and J 0 bases, with 9 bases left between them. The CDR3 totals 15 residues. CDR1 is MNHNS, CDR2 SASEGT, per germline.

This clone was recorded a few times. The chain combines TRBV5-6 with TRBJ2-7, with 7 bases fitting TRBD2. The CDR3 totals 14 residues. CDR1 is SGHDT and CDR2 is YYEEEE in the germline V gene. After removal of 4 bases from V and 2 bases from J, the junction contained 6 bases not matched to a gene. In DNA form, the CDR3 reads TGTGCCAGCAGCCCCGGGGGGAGGGCCTACGAGCAGTACTTC. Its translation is CASSPGGRAYEQYF.

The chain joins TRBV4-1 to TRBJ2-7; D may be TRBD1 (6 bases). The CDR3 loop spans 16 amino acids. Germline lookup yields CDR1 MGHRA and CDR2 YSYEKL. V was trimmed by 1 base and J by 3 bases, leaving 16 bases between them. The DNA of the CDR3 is TGCGCCAGCAGCCAAGTGGACAGACAGGCAATCTACGAGCAGTACTTC. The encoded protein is CASSQVDRQAIYEQYF.